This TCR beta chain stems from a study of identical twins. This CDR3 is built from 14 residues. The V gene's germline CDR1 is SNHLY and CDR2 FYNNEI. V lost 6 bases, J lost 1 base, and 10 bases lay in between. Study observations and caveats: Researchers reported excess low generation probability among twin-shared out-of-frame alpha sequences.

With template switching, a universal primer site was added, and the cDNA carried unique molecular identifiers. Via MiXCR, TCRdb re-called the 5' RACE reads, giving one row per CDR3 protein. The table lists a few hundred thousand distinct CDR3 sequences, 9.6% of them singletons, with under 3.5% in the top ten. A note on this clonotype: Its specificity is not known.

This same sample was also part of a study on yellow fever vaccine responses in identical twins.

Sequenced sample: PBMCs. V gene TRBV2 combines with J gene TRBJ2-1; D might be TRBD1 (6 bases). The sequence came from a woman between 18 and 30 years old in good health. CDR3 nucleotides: TGTGCCAGCAGAACAGGGATTTCCTACAATGAGCAGTTCTTC. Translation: CASRTGISYNEQFF.